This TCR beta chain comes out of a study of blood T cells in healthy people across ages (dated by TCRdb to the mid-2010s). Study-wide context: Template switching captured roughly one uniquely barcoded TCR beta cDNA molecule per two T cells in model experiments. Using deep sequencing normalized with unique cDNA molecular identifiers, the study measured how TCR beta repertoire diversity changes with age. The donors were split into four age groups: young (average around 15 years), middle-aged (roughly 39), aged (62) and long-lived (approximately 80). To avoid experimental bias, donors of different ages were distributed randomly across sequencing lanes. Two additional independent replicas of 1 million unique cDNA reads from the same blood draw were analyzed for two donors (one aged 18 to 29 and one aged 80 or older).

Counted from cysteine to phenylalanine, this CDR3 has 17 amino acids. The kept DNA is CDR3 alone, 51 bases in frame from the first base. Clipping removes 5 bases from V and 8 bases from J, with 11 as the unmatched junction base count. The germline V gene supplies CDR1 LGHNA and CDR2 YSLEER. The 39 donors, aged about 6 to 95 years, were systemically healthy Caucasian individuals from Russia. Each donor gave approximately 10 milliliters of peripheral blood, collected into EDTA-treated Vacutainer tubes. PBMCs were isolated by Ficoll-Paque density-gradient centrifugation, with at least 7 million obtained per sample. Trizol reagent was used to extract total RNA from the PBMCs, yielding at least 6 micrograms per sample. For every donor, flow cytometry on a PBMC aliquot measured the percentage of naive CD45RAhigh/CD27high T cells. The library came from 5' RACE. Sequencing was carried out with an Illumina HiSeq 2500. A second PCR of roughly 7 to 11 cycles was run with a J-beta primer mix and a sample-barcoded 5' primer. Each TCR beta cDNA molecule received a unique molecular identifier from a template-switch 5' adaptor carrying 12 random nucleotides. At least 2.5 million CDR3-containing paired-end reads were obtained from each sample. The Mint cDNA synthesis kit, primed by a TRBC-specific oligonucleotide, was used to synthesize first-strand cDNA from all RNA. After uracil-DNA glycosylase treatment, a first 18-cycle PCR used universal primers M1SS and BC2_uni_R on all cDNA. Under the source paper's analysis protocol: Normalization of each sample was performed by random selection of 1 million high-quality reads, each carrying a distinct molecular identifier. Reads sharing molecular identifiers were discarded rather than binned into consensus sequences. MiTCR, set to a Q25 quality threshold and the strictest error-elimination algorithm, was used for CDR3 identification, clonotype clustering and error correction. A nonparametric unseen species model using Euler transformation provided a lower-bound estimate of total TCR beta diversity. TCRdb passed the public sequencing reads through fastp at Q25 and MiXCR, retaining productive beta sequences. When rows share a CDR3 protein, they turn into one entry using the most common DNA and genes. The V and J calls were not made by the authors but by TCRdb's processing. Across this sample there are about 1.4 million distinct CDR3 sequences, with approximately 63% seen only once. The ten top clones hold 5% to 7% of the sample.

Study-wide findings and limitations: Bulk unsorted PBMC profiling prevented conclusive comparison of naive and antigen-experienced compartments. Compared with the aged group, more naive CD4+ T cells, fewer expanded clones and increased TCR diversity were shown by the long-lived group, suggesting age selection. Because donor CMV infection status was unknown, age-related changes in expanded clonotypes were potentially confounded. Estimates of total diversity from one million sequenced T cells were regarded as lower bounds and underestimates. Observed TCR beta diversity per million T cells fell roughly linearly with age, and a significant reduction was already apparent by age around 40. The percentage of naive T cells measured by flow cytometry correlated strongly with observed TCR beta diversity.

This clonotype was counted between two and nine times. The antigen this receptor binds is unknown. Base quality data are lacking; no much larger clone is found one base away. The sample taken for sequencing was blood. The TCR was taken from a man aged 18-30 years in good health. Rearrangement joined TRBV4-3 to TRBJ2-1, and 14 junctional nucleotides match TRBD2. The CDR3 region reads CASSDRLAGGPGDEQFF. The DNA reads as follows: TGCGCCAGCAGCGATCGACTAGCGGGGGGGCCTGGGGATGAGCAGTTCTTC.